This T cell receptor (beta chain) comes out of a study of blood T cell repertoires in COVID-19. This clone was detected only a few times. The data were produced by immunoSEQ multiplex PCR, yet TCRdb's version contains in-frame clones alone and is incomplete. This sample carries approximately 110,000 clones, 86% of them seen once, and the ten largest clones take 4.5%. This CDR3 contains 15 residues. CDR1 is SGHNT and CDR2 is YYREEE in the germline V gene (reference sequence). V was pared by 4 bases and J by 1 base, with 14 bases between. Sequenced input: peripheral blood. J is TRBJ2-5 and V is TRBV5-4, with a tentative D call TRBD2 (7 bases). This clonotype originated in a man aged 40-55 years with acute or convalescent COVID-19. In nucleotides, the CDR3 is TGTGCCAGCAGCGGGAGGGGGGGGTTCCAAGAGACCCAGTACTTC. The encoded protein is CASSGRGGFQETQYF.